Listed below are T cell receptor beta chains from one sample, sequenced in a study of identical twins. MiXCR, run by TCRdb on the 5' RACE reads, gives a single entry per CDR3 protein. The table lists around 490,000 distinct CDR3 sequences, about 20% of them singletons. In addition, the sample was reused for a study of yellow fever vaccine responses in identical twins.

The specimen was CD4+ T cells sorted from blood. The receptors come from a woman between 18 and 29 years old in good health. CDR3s include the opening cysteine and the closing phenylalanine or tryptophan. The order of the fields is V gene, D gene, clone size, J gene, CDR3 DNA, CDR3 protein. D genes are given only for firm matches. A row's size may be missing; if present it is once, few, many or a size class.

TRBV11-2	TRBD2	.	TRBJ2-1	TGTGCCAGCAGCTCTACCTTGGGACTAGCGGGAGAGCAGTTCTTC	CASSSTLGLAGEQFF
TRBV12-3/TRBV12-4	.	many	TRBJ1-1	TGTGCCAGCAGTTCCGCGGACAAGGGGAACACTGAAGCTTTCTTT	CASSSADKGNTEAFF
TRBV5-1	TRBD1	few	TRBJ2-1	TGCGCCACCCAGCTTGGGACAGGGAATTACAATGAGCAGTTCTTC	CATQLGTGNYNEQFF
TRBV12-3/TRBV12-4	.	few	TRBJ1-1	TGTGCCAGCACCGAAACAGTGAACACTGAAGCTTTCTTT	CASTETVNTEAFF
TRBV5-1	TRBD1	.	TRBJ2-3	TGCGCCAGCCGACTCGGGACAGGGGGGTTCAATCTCCCTAGCACAGATACGCAGTATTTT	CASRLGTGGFNLPSTDTQYF
TRBV27	TRBD1	.	TRBJ2-7	TGTGCCAGCACCCTGACAGGGGGTTACGAGCAGTACTTC	CASTLTGGYEQYF
TRBV20-1	.	.	TRBJ2-1	TGCAGTGCCATAGAGTTAGGACTCGGGACTGCCTACAATGAGCAGTTCTTC	CSAIELGLGTAYNEQFF
TRBV24-1	.	.	TRBJ2-3	TGTGCCACCAGTGATCCCGGACAGTATGGGGCAAACACAGATACGCAGTATTTT	CATSDPGQYGANTDTQYF
TRBV3-1	.	many	TRBJ1-5	TGTGCCAGCAGCCAAGATTGGGGAAGCAATCAGCCCCAGCATTTT	CASSQDWGSNQPQHF
TRBV7-2	.	few	TRBJ2-3	TGTGCCAGCAGGGTCGGGGGTAGCACAGATACGCAGTATTTT	CASRVGGSTDTQYF
TRBV7-8	.	.	TRBJ2-7	TGTGCCAGCAGCCCAGCGGGCCGACAGATCTACGAGCAGTACTTC	CASSPAGRQIYEQYF
TRBV20-1	TRBD2	.	TRBJ2-5	TGCAGTGCCGCCGGGGGACTAGGGGTGAAGGAGACCCAGTACTTC	CSAAGGLGVKETQYF
TRBV11-3	.	few	TRBJ2-4	TGTGCCAGCAGAGGACATTCCGAAGGAATTCAGTACTTC	CASRGHSEGIQYF
TRBV20-1	TRBD1	.	TRBJ1-6	TGCAGTGCTACAGGGGGCCTAAGCTCCTATAATTCACCCCTCCACTTT	CSATGGLSSYNSPLHF
TRBV10-2	TRBD2	few	TRBJ2-2	TGCGCCAGTTGGGGTGGGACTAGCGGGAGTATCCGGGAGCTGTTTTTT	CASWGGTSGSIRELFF
TRBV10-3	.	many	TRBJ1-2	TGTGCCATCAGTGAATTGCAGGGGATATCCCAAGGCTACACCTTC	CAISELQGISQGYTF
TRBV13	.	.	TRBJ2-5	TGTGCCAGCAGCGCAAACCCGGGACCCACAAGGGAGACCCAGTACTTC	CASSANPGPTRETQYF
TRBV4-1	TRBD1	few	TRBJ2-7	TGCGCCAGCAGCCACAGACAGGGGAAAGACTCCTACGAGCAGTACTTC	CASSHRQGKDSYEQYF
TRBV7-2	.	few	TRBJ2-7	TGTGCCAGCAGCTTAGAGGCCGGTTTCGCCTACGAGCAGTACTTC	CASSLEAGFAYEQYF
TRBV5-1	.	.	TRBJ2-5	TGCGCCAGCAGCGCTGACCAAGAGACCCAGTACTTC	CASSADQETQYF
TRBV10-3	.	few	TRBJ1-1	TGTGCCATCAGTGAACGGAAGAACACTGAAGCTTTCTTT	CAISERKNTEAFF
TRBV20-1	TRBD2	.	TRBJ2-1	TGCAGTGTGAGCGGGAGAGGGGACAATGAGCAGTTCTTC	CSVSGRGDNEQFF
TRBV29-1	.	.	TRBJ2-3	TGCAGCGCCCGACGGGGGGCTAGCGTAAATACGCAGTATTTT	CSARRGASVNTQYF
TRBV28	TRBD1	.	TRBJ1-2	TGTGCCAGCAGGCCACGGGACAGGGTAATCGACACCTTC	CASRPRDRVIDTF
TRBV6-1	TRBD1	.	TRBJ2-7	TGTGCCAGCAGTGGTCGCGGACAGGTCTACGAGCAGTACTTC	CASSGRGQVYEQYF
TRBV7-8	.	.	TRBJ2-3	TGTGCCAGCAGCTTAGCGCAGCCGTCTGTCAGCACAGATACGCAGTATTTT	CASSLAQPSVSTDTQYF
TRBV11-1	.	few	TRBJ2-5	TGTGCCAGCAGCCCCGGGACGACGAAGGGAGAGACCCAGTACTTC	CASSPGTTKGETQYF
TRBV5-1	TRBD2	many	TRBJ2-5	TGCGCCAGCAGCCAACTACTAGCGATTAACCAAGAGACCCAGTACTTC	CASSQLLAINQETQYF
TRBV12-3/TRBV12-4	TRBD1	few	TRBJ1-6	TGTGCCAGCAGTTTAAAACAGGGGCCTGCACCCCTCCACTTT	CASSLKQGPAPLHF
TRBV20-1	.	.	TRBJ2-4	TGCAGTGCTAGAGAGCCGCGGGACTCGGGCATTCAGTACTTC	CSAREPRDSGIQYF
TRBV5-1	.	few	TRBJ2-1	TGCGCCAGCAGCTTGGATGTTCTGGGGGAGCAGTTCTTC	CASSLDVLGEQFF
TRBV5-6	.	.	TRBJ1-5	TGTGCCAGCAGCTCGGATGTCAATCAGCCCCAGCATTTT	CASSSDVNQPQHF
TRBV5-3	.	.	TRBJ2-6	TGTGCCAGCGTAGCGATCCTCTCTGGGGCCAACGTCCTGACTTTC	CASVAILSGANVLTF
TRBV2	.	few	TRBJ2-3	TGTGCCAGCAGTGGGACTATCGCCCGCCTCGCCCACATTATCGCCCTAACAGATACGCAGTATTTT	CASSGTIARLAHIIALTDTQYF
TRBV7-8	TRBD2	few	TRBJ2-3	TGTGCCAGCAGCTTAGCCACTAGCGGGAGGGCCGCGCAGTATTTT	CASSLATSGRAAQYF
TRBV20-1	TRBD2	.	TRBJ2-1	TGCAGTGCGGTCCGCAGCGCGGGAGTTGGGAATGAGCAGTTCTTC	CSAVRSAGVGNEQFF
TRBV14	.	few	TRBJ2-1	TGTGCCAGCAGTCGACTAGAGCGAACGTACAATGAGCAGTTCTTC	CASSRLERTYNEQFF
TRBV27	TRBD2	.	TRBJ2-2	TGTGCCAGCAGTTTAGCTAGCGGGATAACCGGGGAGCTGTTTTTT	CASSLASGITGELFF
TRBV24-1	TRBD2	few	TRBJ2-1	TGTGCCACCGGGGACTACCGTAGCTCCTACAATGAGCAGTTCTTC	CATGDYRSSYNEQFF
TRBV5-1	.	few	TRBJ2-1	TGCGCCAGCAGCTTGGAAGCGGCCCCAGGGAATGAGCAGTTCTTC	CASSLEAAPGNEQFF
TRBV20-1	TRBD1	.	TRBJ2-1	TGCAGTGCTAGAGATGGGCAGGGGGCGCGCAATGAGCAGTTCTTC	CSARDGQGARNEQFF
TRBV7-6	.	.	TRBJ1-1	TGTGCCAGCAGCTTACAAACCGGCGACGGCACTGAAGCTTTCTTT	CASSLQTGDGTEAFF
TRBV5-1	.	many	TRBJ2-3	TGCGCCAGCAGCTTGGGGCTAGCCGACAATGTAGATACGCAGTATTTT	CASSLGLADNVDTQYF
TRBV7-2	.	.	TRBJ1-2	TGTGCCAGCAGCTTATCCAGGGACTATGGCTACACCTTC	CASSLSRDYGYTF
TRBV29-1	.	.	TRBJ2-3	TGCAGCGTTGACCCGCCAGAGACCCACACAGATACGCAGTATTTT	CSVDPPETHTDTQYF